These T cell receptor beta chains were read from a single sample in a study of blood T cell repertoires in COVID-19. Method: immunoSEQ multiplex PCR; TCRdb's copy keeps in-frame clones and lacks some. The data show around 200,000 clones, roughly 80% seen once. Sequencing was done on a sample of peripheral blood. The source of these receptors is an elderly woman with active or convalescent COVID-19. CDR3s include the opening cysteine and the closing phenylalanine or tryptophan. A D gene is named only where the DNA matches it firmly. Clone size is given for some rows only: seen once, a few or many times, or a class if the clone is expanded.

d_call: .; clone_size: .; j_call: TRBJ1-2; v_call: TRBV7-2; cdr3_aa: CASSLAAGTLSGYTF; cdr3_nt: TGTGCCAGCAGCTTAGCAGCCGGGACTCTAAGCGGCTACACCTTC
d_call: .; clone_size: few; j_call: TRBJ1-1; v_call: TRBV12-3/TRBV12-4; cdr3_aa: CASRAPGDTEAFF; cdr3_nt: TGTGCCAGCAGGGCTCCGGGGGACACTGAAGCTTTCTTT
d_call: .; clone_size: .; j_call: TRBJ1-4; v_call: TRBV6-5; cdr3_aa: CASSRGRANEKLFF; cdr3_nt: TGTGCCAGCAGTCGGGGTCGTGCTAATGAAAAACTGTTTTTT
d_call: .; clone_size: .; j_call: TRBJ2-5; v_call: TRBV5-1; cdr3_aa: CASSSRVGGQETQYF; cdr3_nt: TGCGCCAGCAGCTCCCGGGTGGGTGGTCAAGAGACCCAGTACTTC
d_call: .; clone_size: .; j_call: TRBJ1-2; v_call: TRBV6-2/TRBV6-3; cdr3_aa: CASSHGPVYGYTF; cdr3_nt: TGTGCCAGCAGCCATGGCCCAGTCTATGGCTACACCTTC
d_call: TRBD2; clone_size: .; j_call: TRBJ2-7; v_call: TRBV29-1; cdr3_aa: CSVTREYSGQYF; cdr3_nt: TGCAGCGTAACGCGGGAGTACAGTGGGCAGTACTTC
d_call: TRBD1; clone_size: .; j_call: TRBJ2-7; v_call: TRBV3-1/TRBV3-2; cdr3_aa: CASSQAGGSYEQYF; cdr3_nt: TGTGCCAGCAGCCAAGCAGGGGGATCCTACGAGCAGTACTTC
d_call: TRBD1; clone_size: .; j_call: TRBJ2-1; v_call: TRBV11-3; cdr3_aa: CASSLQGALYNEQFF; cdr3_nt: TGTGCCAGCAGCTTACAGGGGGCTCTCTACAATGAGCAGTTCTTC
d_call: .; clone_size: .; j_call: TRBJ1-2; v_call: TRBV19; cdr3_aa: CASSIAWTVLGGYTF; cdr3_nt: TGTGCCAGTAGTATAGCTTGGACAGTTTTGGGGGGCTACACCTTC
d_call: .; clone_size: .; j_call: TRBJ1-1; v_call: TRBV6-1; cdr3_aa: CASREDSTRAFF; cdr3_nt: TGTGCCAGCAGGGAAGACTCCACGCGGGCTTTCTTT
d_call: TRBD1; clone_size: .; j_call: TRBJ1-2; v_call: TRBV6-6; cdr3_aa: CASSYGRGTGYTF; cdr3_nt: TGTGCCAGCAGTTACGGCAGGGGGACCGGCTACACCTTC
d_call: .; clone_size: once; j_call: TRBJ2-6; v_call: TRBV5-4; cdr3_aa: CASSWGVGANVLTF; cdr3_nt: TGTGCCAGCAGCTGGGGGGTAGGGGCCAACGTCCTGACTTTC
d_call: TRBD1; clone_size: .; j_call: TRBJ1-2; v_call: TRBV28; cdr3_aa: CASRPAGTGGSGGYTF; cdr3_nt: TGTGCCAGCAGGCCCGCCGGGACAGGGGGGTCCGGGGGCTACACCTTC
d_call: .; clone_size: .; j_call: TRBJ1-2; v_call: TRBV4-1; cdr3_aa: CASSQEPEANYGYTF; cdr3_nt: TGCGCCAGCAGCCAAGAGCCCGAGGCTAACTATGGCTACACCTTC